The T cell receptor beta chain under discussion was sequenced for a study of cytomegalovirus exposure and HLA in healthy donors. As for this clone: Its specificity is unknown.

The CDR3 spans 15 residues. In germline, CDR1 is SGHNT, CDR2 YENEEA. J lost 7 bases, V lost 5 bases, and 10 bases had no gene match. In the PCR, 60 Vbeta and 13 Jbeta primers were used. TCRdb's table, derived via immunoSEQ multiplex PCR, lists solely in-frame clones and lacks some. The table has 210,000 or so clones, more than 85% seen once; the top ten hold about 1%. Whole-study results and caveats: Reportedly, fewer N-insertions than the approximately 690-donor mean appeared in an Asian-associated ancestry cluster in a later analysis.

The TCR sequence derives from a woman between 18 and 30 years old in good health and CMV-seronegative. Sequenced material: PBMCs. The J gene is TRBJ2-7, the V gene TRBV11-3, with 11 bases that match TRBD1. CDR3 coding DNA: TGTGCCAGCAGCCCCAACCGCGGGACAGGGGGTGAGCAGTACTTC. Its translation is CASSPNRGTGGEQYF.